The next 3 T cell receptor beta chains were all read from a single sample in a study of graft-versus-host responses after intestinal transplantation. Clones were sequenced by immunoSEQ multiplex PCR, and TCRdb holds only the in-frame ones, with some missing. The sample carries approximately 37,000 clones, approximately 93% recorded once. This specimen was PBMCs, taken around 730 days after intestinal transplantation. These receptors all come from a human patient who received an intestinal transplant, so some T cells may come from the graft donor.

The chain combines TRBV6-5 with TRBJ2-4, with 8 bases fitting TRBD2. The V gene end was trimmed by 2 bases and the J gene end by 8 bases; junction bases not matched to a gene: 8. CDR1 and CDR2 (germline): MNHEY, SVGAGI. This CDR3 spans 15 amino acids. CDR3 DNA: TGTGCCAGCAGTTACCGGACGGGGGGGGAGGACATTCAGTACTTC. Translating gives CASSYRTGGEDIQYF.

This sequence joins TRBV28 and TRBJ1-3, with 8 bases matching TRBD1. This CDR3 spans 18 amino acids. Per germline, CDR1 MDHEN and CDR2 SYDVKM. V was pared by 4 bases and J by 0 bases, with 11 bases of the junction left unmatched. CDR3 DNA sequence: TGTGCCAGCAGTTCCTACGGGACAGGCGTTAGCTCTGGAAACACCATATATTTT. It codes for CASSSYGTGVSSGNTIYF.

The chain recombines TRBV6-1 with TRBJ2-1; 12 nucleotides align to TRBD2. The V gene end was trimmed by 4 bases and the J gene end by 10 bases; junction bases not matched to a gene: 8. Germline V CDR1 and CDR2: MNHNS, SASEGT. The CDR3 is made up of 15 amino acids. CDR3 bases: TGTGCCAGCAGTGTAGGACTAGCGGGGTATTCGGAGCAGTTCTTC. This sequence encodes CASSVGLAGYSEQFF.